The rows below give T cell receptor beta chains drawn from one sample of a study of cytomegalovirus exposure and HLA in healthy donors. Generated by immunoSEQ multiplex PCR, the TCRdb table keeps only in-frame clones and is missing some. This sample carries about 150,000 clones, about 80% of them seen once, and the ten largest clones take 1.7%. The sequencing sample was made of PBMCs. These receptors originate from a woman aged 25 to 45 in good health and CMV-seronegative. The CDR3 runs from the conserved cysteine through the conserved F or W.

>TRBV19|TRBJ1-1
CASSQGLNTEAFF
>TRBV30|TRBJ1-3
CAWSTGNSGNTIYF
>TRBV19|TRBJ1-1
CASRNRAPTEAFF
>TRBV29-1|TRBJ2-1
CSVVLGAHEQFF
>TRBV9|TRBJ1-2
CASSETPTRVYGYTF
>TRBV5-6|TRBJ2-7
CASSADNSYEQYF
>TRBV15|TRBJ2-1
CATSRDLGSGGGGNNEQFF
>TRBV25-1|TRBJ1-3
CASKMSGGAAGNTIYF
>TRBV30|TRBJ1-6
CAWSRDSTSYNSPLHF
>TRBV2|TRBJ1-4
CASLDGATNEKLLF
>TRBV30|TRBJ1-2
CAWSSRKGESNYGYTF
>TRBV11-2|TRBJ1-2
CASSLEGAAGYTF
>TRBV5-4|TRBJ1-1
CASSAGTEAFF
>TRBV27|TRBJ2-5
CASSPGTSAQQETQYF
>TRBV28|TRBJ2-7
CASSLGTFYEQYF
>TRBV10-2|TRBJ2-7
CASSVFWGQGSSYEQYF
>TRBV4-1|TRBJ1-5
CASSQDIAQGVQPQHF
>TRBV5-6|TRBJ2-7
CASSPAGGKSYEQYF
>TRBV6-6|TRBJ1-4
CASTKGQGNEKLFF
>TRBV6-5|TRBJ2-7
CASRNVGGDNEQYF
>TRBV5-1|TRBJ1-2
CASRERPSDGYTF
>TRBV5-4|TRBJ1-2
CASSATANYGYTF
>TRBV7-9|TRBJ2-7
CASSLRQGESYEQYF
>TRBV5-4|TRBJ2-2
CASSVGTGITGELFF
>TRBV14|TRBJ1-2
CASSQDRGGAGGYTF
>TRBV4-3|TRBJ1-4
CASSQSRQPTNEKLFF
>TRBV5-1|TRBJ1-1
CASSSTTEAFF